This is a list of T cell receptor beta chains from one sample in a study of beta chain features in type 1 diabetes. This table comes from immunoSEQ multiplex PCR, and its TCRdb copy is limited to in-frame clones, with some not included. The repertoire holds roughly 450,000 clones, with over 9.5% as singletons. Sequenced: naive CD4+ T cells from blood. The receptors here all came from a woman aged 18 to 35 in good health. The CDR3 runs from the conserved cysteine through the conserved F or W. D genes are given only for firm matches. Clone size is not always given. Where it is, it says once, few, many or a class for expanded clones.

>TRBJ2-5|TRBV13|.|few
CASSTRQGQETQYF
TGTGCCAGCAGCACCCGCCAGGGGCAAGAGACCCAGTACTTC
>TRBJ2-3|TRBV5-1|.|few
CASSSLRRSTDTQYF
TGCGCCAGCAGCTCGCTTAGACGGTCCACAGATACGCAGTATTTT
>TRBJ2-5|TRBV2|.|.
CASSTTETQYF
TGTGCCAGCAGCACCACAGAGACCCAGTACTTC
>TRBJ2-3|TRBV4-3|TRBD2|few
CASSQDGSSGEWDTQYF
TGCGCCAGCAGCCAAGATGGGTCTAGCGGGGAGTGGGATACGCAGTATTTT
>TRBJ2-3|TRBV7-8|.|once
CASSYERVTLSDSQYF
TGTGCCAGCAGCTACGAGCGGGTTACGCTCTCAGATTCGCAGTATTTT
>TRBJ2-3|TRBV7-2|.|few
CASSLIDTQYF
TGTGCCAGCAGCTTAATCGATACGCAGTATTTT
>TRBJ2-6|TRBV4-3|.|few
CASSYLRRAGANVLTF
TGCGCCAGCAGCTACTTACGGAGGGCTGGGGCCAACGTCCTGACTTTC
>TRBJ2-5|TRBV7-2|.|once
CASSLVAGYETQYF
TGTGCCAGCAGCTTAGTGGCGGGTTACGAGACCCAGTACTTC
>TRBJ2-3|TRBV20-1|.|few
CSGETRDTQYF
TGCAGTGGGGAGACCAGAGATACGCAGTATTTT
>TRBJ2-4|TRBV4-3|TRBD2|.
CASSQTTGLAGWAKNIQYF
TGCGCCAGCAGCCAGACCACGGGACTAGCGGGGTGGGCCAAAAACATTCAGTACTTC
>TRBJ1-5|TRBV7-9|.|.
CASSLGPSWGSQPQHF
TGTGCCAGCAGCTTAGGCCCCAGTTGGGGAAGTCAGCCCCAGCATTTT
>TRBJ2-3|TRBV14|.|few
CASSQARGRGFADTQYF
TGTGCCAGCAGCCAAGCCCGCGGCCGGGGGTTCGCAGATACGCAGTATTTT
>TRBJ2-4|TRBV7-9|.|few
CASSFAAVAKNIQYF
TGTGCCAGCAGCTTCGCCGCCGTAGCCAAAAACATTCAGTACTTC
>TRBJ1-2|TRBV7-9|.|.
CASSSRWTEANYGYTF
TGTGCCAGCAGCTCCCGTTGGACAGAGGCTAACTATGGCTACACCTTC
>TRBJ2-4|TRBV5-6|TRBD2|few
CASSLLAGRNIQYF
TGTGCCAGCAGCTTGCTAGCGGGAAGGAACATTCAGTACTTC
>TRBJ2-1|TRBV4-1|.|many
CASSQEMPNEQFF
TGCGCCAGCAGCCAAGAGATGCCGAATGAGCAGTTCTTC
>TRBJ1-6|TRBV7-9|.|few
CASSQNSPLHF
TGTGCCAGCAGCCAGAATTCACCCCTCCACTTT
>TRBJ1-3|TRBV5-4|TRBD1|.
CASSDGGGAGNTIYF
TGTGCCAGCAGCGACGGAGGGGGCGCGGGAAACACCATATATTTT
>TRBJ2-2|TRBV5-1|.|few
CASSLGYLNTGELFF
TGCGCCAGCAGCTTGGGGTATTTGAACACCGGGGAGCTGTTTTTT
>TRBJ1-2|TRBV9|.|.
CASTPVGKYGYTF
TGTGCCAGCACCCCTGTCGGGAAGTATGGCTACACCTTC
>TRBJ2-1|TRBV14|TRBD2|few
CASSPGLAGNNEQFF
TGTGCCAGCAGCCCAGGACTAGCGGGTAACAATGAGCAGTTCTTC
>TRBJ2-7|TRBV2|.|.
CASSEGGPSRKQYF
TGTGCCAGCAGTGAAGGGGGACCGTCAAGGAAGCAGTACTTC
>TRBJ2-2|TRBV5-1|TRBD1|few
CASSGTGITGELFF
TGCGCCAGCAGCGGGACAGGGATCACCGGGGAGCTGTTTTTT
>TRBJ1-2|TRBV7-9|.|once
CASSLKGAADGYTF
TGTGCCAGCAGCTTAAAGGGTGCCGCTGATGGCTACACCTTC